This T cell receptor (beta chain) came from a study of blood T cells in healthy people across ages. Remarks on this clonotype: No antigen is known for it.

Each donor gave 9.5 to 10 milliliters of peripheral blood. Trimming removed 1 base at V and 4 bases at J, with 13 bases between. There are 14 residues in the CDR3. Germline V lookup: CDR1 DFQATT, CDR2 SNEGSKA (reference sequence). Study-wide findings and caveats: Donor CMV status, an unknown factor, possibly confounded changes in expanded clonotypes.

Combining a sample-barcoded 5' primer with a J-beta primer mix, a second PCR ran for about 7 to 12 cycles. TCRdb re-called the 5' RACE reads with MiXCR, one entry per CDR3 protein. The data show about 570,000 distinct CDR3 sequences, approximately 30% seen once. The rearrangement joins TRBV20-1 to TRBJ1-2; unclear D gene. This receptor was obtained from an older woman in good health. Material for sequencing was blood. The CDR3 DNA reads TGCAGTGCTAGAGCGGTTGGAGCGGTCTATGGCTACACCTTC. It is translated as CSARAVGAVYGYTF.